Listed below are T cell receptor beta chains from one sample, sequenced in a study of tumor-infiltrating lymphocytes in primary liver carcinoma. TCRdb passed the multiplex PCR reads through MiXCR, listing each CDR3 protein once. The sample carries 90,000 to 150,000 distinct CDR3 sequences, about two thirds recorded once. Sequencing used tumor-adjacent normal liver tissue. All receptors derive from a woman aged 55-70 years with primary liver carcinoma and hepatitis B virus infection. The CDR3 runs from the conserved cysteine through the conserved F or W. A D gene is named only where the DNA matches it firmly. Expanded clones get a size class; other rows say once, few or many, or leave the size out.

NA | TRBJ2-2 | once | TRBV7-9 | CASSLVPAVNTGELFF | TGTGCCAGCAGCTTAGTTCCAGCGGTGAACACCGGGGAGCTGTTTTTT
NA | TRBJ2-2 | NA | TRBV6-5 | CASSKPRTVNTGELFF | TGTGCCAGCAGCAAACCCCGGACGGTGAACACCGGGGAACTGTTTTTT
TRBD2 | TRBJ2-3 | once | TRBV20-1 | CSAPRTSGSTDTQYF | TGCAGTGCTCCCAGGACTAGCGGGAGCACAGATACGCAGTATTTT
NA | TRBJ1-2 | few | TRBV2 | CASSEWGQDGYTF | TGTGCCAGCAGTGAATGGGGGCAAGATGGCTACACCTTC
NA | TRBJ2-2 | NA | TRBV29-1 | CSVGIWELFF | TGCAGCGTCGGGATCTGGGAGCTGTTTTTT
TRBD1 | TRBJ1-2 | NA | TRBV4-1 | CASSQGDRNYGYTF | TGCGCCAGCAGCCAAGGGGACAGGAACTATGGCTACACCTTC
NA | TRBJ2-1 | NA | TRBV11-3 | CASRSRLGGEVNEQFF | TGTGCCAGCAGGTCCCGACTAGGGGGAGAGGTGAATGAGCAGTTCTTC
NA | TRBJ2-2 | NA | TRBV11-2 | CASSMGGMDTWELFF | TGTGCCAGCAGCATGGGCGGGATGGACACCTGGGAGCTGTTTTTT
NA | TRBJ2-2 | NA | TRBV5-4 | CASRPGTGDLFF | TGTGCCAGCAGGCCGGGGACCGGGGACCTGTTTTTT
NA | TRBJ1-2 | NA | TRBV5-1 | CASIDLLGHNYGYTF | TGCGCCAGCATCGACTTGTTGGGACACAACTATGGTTACACCTTC
NA | TRBJ1-1 | many | TRBV14 | CASSGWAGDTEAFF | TGTGCCAGCAGCGGCTGGGCAGGGGACACTGAAGCTTTCTTT
NA | TRBJ2-1 | NA | TRBV6-1 | CAGRIRQGGNEQFF | TGTGCCGGCAGGATTCGCCAGGGTGGCAATGAGCAGTTCTTC
NA | TRBJ2-5 | many | TRBV7-9 | CAPRGSRRQETQYF | TGTGCCCCCAGGGGTAGCCGCCGACAAGAGACCCAGTACTTC
TRBD2 | TRBJ2-3 | NA | TRBV30 | CAYSIAGRTGDMQYF | TGTGCCTACTCCATAGCGGGAAGGACCGGGGATATGCAGTATTTT
NA | TRBJ1-1 | NA | TRBV5-1 | CASGLGAATEAFF | TGCGCCAGCGGCTTGGGCGCAGCCACCGAAGCTTTCTTT
NA | TRBJ2-7 | many | TRBV6-1 | CASRDGAGEQYF | TGTGCCAGCAGGGACGGCGCTGGGGAGCAGTACTTC
NA | TRBJ2-4 | NA | TRBV6-1 | CISNGGTTALNNIQYF | TGTATCAGCAACGGAGGGACAACCGCCCTGAATAACATTCAGTACTTC
NA | TRBJ2-3 | once | TRBV11-2 | CASGSFSTSTDTQYF | TGTGCCAGCGGCTCCTTCTCGACCAGTACAGATACGCAGTATTTT
NA | TRBJ2-5 | NA | TRBV18 | CATSPNLPPETQYF | TGTGCCACCTCACCCAACCTACCGCCCGAGACCCAGTACTTC
TRBD1 | TRBJ2-3 | NA | TRBV28 | CASTDRVGTDTQYF | TGTGCCAGCACGGACAGGGTTGGCACAGATACGCAGTATTTT
NA | TRBJ1-1 | many | TRBV10-3 | CAISDLGLSTEAFF | TGTGCCATCAGTGACCTAGGGCTCTCCACTGAAGCTTTCTTT
TRBD1 | TRBJ1-4 | many | TRBV7-8 | CASSQQGATNEKLFF | TGTGCCAGCAGTCAACAGGGGGCAACTAATGAAAAACTGTTTTTT
TRBD2 | TRBJ2-5 | few | TRBV9 | CASSATSGRLETQYF | TGTGCCAGCAGCGCGACTAGCGGGAGATTGGAGACCCAGTACTTC
TRBD2 | TRBJ2-3 | NA | TRBV5-1 | CASSLKAGFTTDAQYF | TGCGCCAGCAGCCTAAAAGCGGGGTTCACCACAGATGCGCAGTATTTT
TRBD2 | TRBJ2-7 | NA | TRBV7-9 | CTSSRRGVMDEQYF | TGTACCAGCAGCCGACGGGGGGTAATGGACGAGCAGTACTTC
TRBD2 | TRBJ2-1 | once | TRBV7-2 | CASSLASGLAGHEQFF | TGTGCCAGCAGCTTGGCCTCAGGGCTAGCGGGCCATGAGCAGTTCTTC
TRBD2 | TRBJ2-1 | many | TRBV29-1 | CSVVSLAGGFEQFF | TGCAGCGTTGTCTCCCTAGCGGGAGGTTTTGAGCAGTTCTTC
NA | TRBJ2-1 | NA | TRBV11-3 | CASRRTTFRQFF | TGCGCCAGCAGAAGGACAACCTTTAGGCAGTTCTTC
NA | TRBJ1-2 | NA | TRBV6-5 | CGSSYSGRNGYTF | TGTGGCAGCAGTTACTCAGGGAGAAATGGTTACACCTTC
NA | TRBJ2-1 | once | TRBV29-1 | CSVEGVGGQSSHNEQFF | TGCAGCGTTGAAGGGGTCGGCGGACAGAGCTCCCACAATGAGCAGTTCTTC
TRBD2 | TRBJ2-1 | once | TRBV4-2 | CSSSQESLAGVGYNDQFF | TGTTCCAGCAGCCAAGAGTCGCTAGCGGGAGTAGGGTACAATGATCAGTTCTTC
TRBD2 | TRBJ2-1 | NA | TRBV10-2 | CATIAGGSSYNEQFF | TGCGCCACTATAGCTGGCGGGAGTTCCTACAATGAGCAGTTCTTC
NA | TRBJ1-5 | many | TRBV28 | CASSLQGSSRNQPQHF | TGTGCCAGCAGTTTGCAGGGAAGTTCGCGAAATCAGCCCCAGCATTTT
NA | TRBJ2-1 | NA | TRBV7-9 | CASSSAGLPYNEQFF | TGTGCCAGCAGCTCCGCGGGACTGCCTTATAATGAGCAGTTCTTC
TRBD2 | TRBJ2-1 | many | TRBV12-3/TRBV12-4 | CASTKSGTSGYNEQFF | TGTGCCAGCACGAAGTCTGGGACTAGCGGATACAATGAGCAGTTCTTC
NA | TRBJ2-7 | many | TRBV5-1 | CASSLRQDTYEQYF | TGCGCCAGCAGCTTGAGGCAGGACACCTACGAGCAGTACTTC
TRBD2 | TRBJ2-1 | NA | TRBV11-3 | CASSRSRGGSSYIEQFF | TGTGCCAGTAGTCGTTCCCGCGGCGGGAGCTCGTACATTGAGCAGTTCTTC
TRBD1 | TRBJ1-2 | NA | TRBV6-6 | CASSKPSDLGDRGRGYTF | TGTGCCAGCAGTAAACCTTCGGATTTAGGGGACAGGGGGCGTGGCTACACCTTC
TRBD2 | TRBJ2-1 | NA | TRBV5-4 | CASSLGPGLTSYKEQFF | TGTGCCAGCAGCTTGGGACCGGGACTAACTTCCTACAAAGAGCAGTTCTTC
NA | TRBJ2-1 | NA | TRBV11-2 | CASRHLGAYYNEQFF | TGTGCCAGCAGACATCTAGGGGCCTACTACAATGAGCAGTTCTTC
NA | TRBJ1-6 | NA | TRBV6-1 | CASSEEGFGGTLYF | TGTGCCAGCAGTGAGGAAGGGTTCGGAGGGACCCTCTACTTT
TRBD2 | TRBJ2-1 | NA | TRBV6-5 | CASSTSAGIRYNEQLF | TGTGCCAGCAGCACTAGCGCGGGTATCCGGTACAATGAGCAGCTCTTC
NA | TRBJ2-2 | NA | TRBV6-2/TRBV6-3 | CAGLTLTGELFF | TGTGCCGGATTGACGCTGACCGGGGAACTGTTTTTT
NA | TRBJ2-3 | NA | TRBV10-1 | CASSKGDSPTNTQYF | TGCGCCAGCAGTAAAGGGGATAGCCCCACGAATACGCAGTATTTT
NA | TRBJ1-1 | NA | TRBV28 | CTTETVADMYTEAFF | TGTACCACCGAGACCGTGGCGGATATGTACACTGAAGCTTTCTTT
NA | TRBJ2-5 | medium-sized | TRBV12-3/TRBV12-4 | CASSLAGRETQYF | TGTGCCAGCAGCTTGGCTGGGAGGGAGACCCAGTACTTC
NA | TRBJ2-3 | NA | TRBV7-9 | CASNLSGQELDTQYF | TGTGCCAGCAACTTATCGGGGCAGGAATTAGATACGCAGTATTTT
NA | TRBJ2-1 | NA | TRBV11-2 | CASRLEEGESNEQFF | TGTGCCAGCAGATTAGAAGAGGGTGAGAGCAATGAGCAGTTCTTC
NA | TRBJ1-6 | many | TRBV7-9 | CASSLSAGDNSPLHF | TGTGCCAGCAGCTTATCGGCAGGGGATAATTCACCCCTCCACTTT
NA | TRBJ2-2 | NA | TRBV7-8 | CVSSPWLNIGELFF | TGTGTCAGCAGCCCCTGGCTGAACATTGGGGAGCTGTTTTTT
TRBD2 | TRBJ2-7 | NA | TRBV7-9 | CASSWPALAGGPASEQYF | TGTGCCAGCAGCTGGCCGGCACTAGCGGGAGGGCCCGCTTCTGAGCAGTACTTC
NA | TRBJ2-1 | NA | TRBV6-1 | CASSGRPGPGYNEQFF | TGTGCCAGCAGTGGAAGACCGGGACCTGGCTACAATGAGCAGTTCTTC
NA | TRBJ2-7 | NA | TRBV4-1 | CVRSQEDYDEQYF | TGCGTCAGGAGCCAAGAGGACTATGACGAGCAGTACTTC
NA | TRBJ1-2 | NA | TRBV6-6 | CAGSPPGRGSDGYTF | TGTGCCGGCAGTCCGCCCGGACGGGGATCTGATGGCTACACCTTC